One sample yielded the 21 T cell receptor beta chains listed below, sequenced in a study of CD8 T cells in ankylosing spondylitis. One entry per CDR3 protein, called by TCRdb with MiXCR from the 5' RACE reads. Of some 200,000 distinct CDR3 sequences in the sample, roughly 26% were seen once. Sequencing was done on a sample of blood, either unsorted or a sorted T cell fraction (not recorded which). Receptors originate from a male donor with ankylosing spondylitis or in good health (not recorded which).

The chain joins TRBV29-1 to TRBJ2-2, with TRBD1 as a possible D gene (6 bases). The CDR3 is made up of 14 amino acids. Germline CDR1 is SQVTM and CDR2 is ANQGSEA. The V gene lost 6 bases and the J gene lost 2 bases, with 13 bases spanning the gap. DNA of the CDR3: TGCAGCGTAACCCGGACAGCTAACACCGGGGAGCTGTTTTTT. Translation: CSVTRTANTGELFF.

This clonotype was detected only a few times. V gene TRBV11-2 combines with J gene TRBJ1-5; 10 bases match TRBD1. Germline assignment: CDR1 SGHAT and CDR2 FQNNGV. The CDR3 spans 16 residues. Losses at the gene ends were 5 bases for V and 6 bases for J; bases not matched to a gene: 10. The CDR3 nucleotides read TGTGCCAGCAGCCAGGGGGGACAGGGGAGTACTCAGCCCCAGCATTTT. Amino acids: CASSQGGQGSTQPQHF.

This clonotype has only a few counts. This chain joins TRBV18 and TRBJ2-7; the D gene could be TRBD1 or TRBD2 (5 bases each). The CDR3 is made up of 17 amino acids. V was shortened by 5 bases and J by 6 bases, with 26 bases between the two germline ends. Germline V lookup: CDR1 KGHSH, CDR2 LQKENI. The CDR3 DNA follows: TGTGCCAGCTCAGAGCGGACAACTACTTTGGGGATCCGCGAGCAGTACTTC. The encoded protein is CASSERTTTLGIREQYF.

This clonotype was counted many times. The V and J genes are TRBV20-1 and TRBJ2-1; 10 positions match TRBD2. Trimming removed 3 bases from V and 8 bases from J; junction bases left unmatched: 10. Germline V lookup: CDR1 DFQATT, CDR2 SNEGSKA (reference sequence). The CDR3 has 15 residues. CDR3: CSASGLAGGYDEQFF. The CDR3 DNA follows: TGCAGTGCTAGCGGGTTAGCGGGAGGTTACGATGAGCAGTTCTTC.

A remark on this clonotype: This may arise from a read error, as a much more abundant clone is one base away. The rearrangement uses TRBV27 and TRBJ2-1, with 9 bases lining up with TRBD2. Germline loops: CDR1 MNHEY, CDR2 SMNVEV (reference sequence). CDR3 length: 15 amino acids. The CDR3 loop reads CASSLSTSGNNEQSF. CDR3 sequence (DNA): TGTGCCAGCAGTTTATCGACTAGCGGTAACAATGAGCAGTCCTTC.

Ten or more counts support this clonotype. The chain employs TRBV4-2 and TRBJ1-2, with 11 bases aligning to TRBD1. V shed 3 bases and J 2 bases; nucleotides not matched to a gene: 2. This CDR3 has 15 amino acids. CDR1 is LGHNA and CDR2 is YNFKEQ in the germline V gene. DNA for the CDR3: TGTGCCAGCAGCCAGGGACAGGGGGAAAACTATGGCTACACCTTC. The encoded protein is CASSQGQGENYGYTF.

The chain is built from TRBV20-1 and TRBJ2-1, with D perhaps matching TRBD2 (6 bases). The CDR3 consists of 14 residues. Looked up from germline, CDR1 is DFQATT and CDR2 is SNEGSKA (reference sequence). Trimming shortened V by 0 bases and J by 5 bases, and 11 bases separated the two germline ends. CDR3 sequence (DNA): TGCAGTGCTAGAGACGGGGGTCTCCACAATGAGCAGTTCTTC. It specifies CSARDGGLHNEQFF.

This clonotype was seen ten or more times. V gene TRBV2 combines with J gene TRBJ2-7; D is uncertain. Per germline, CDR1 SNHLY and CDR2 FYNNEI. The CDR3 is 13 residues long. Trimming took off 7 bases at V and 0 bases at J, with 10 bases between the two ends. The DNA for the CDR3 is TGTGCCAGCAAGTCCCTGAGCTCCTACGAGCAGTACTTC. This encodes CASKSLSSYEQYF.

This clonotype was observed many times. The rearrangement uses TRBV20-1 and TRBJ2-2; 12 bases are a match to TRBD2. V was clipped by 5 bases and J by 2 bases; unmatched bases: 3. The CDR3 is 15 amino acids. Per germline, CDR1 DFQATT and CDR2 SNEGSKA (reference sequence). In DNA form, the CDR3 reads TGCAGTGCTCGGACTAGCGGGGTCAACACCGGGGAGCTGTTTTTT. Translation gives CSARTSGVNTGELFF.

The chain links TRBV14 to TRBJ1-2; 8 nucleotides agree with TRBD1. The CDR3 length is 15 residues. Germline lookup yields CDR1 SGHDN and CDR2 FVKESK. Trimming took 2 bases from V and 3 from J; bases not matched to a gene: 5. CDR3 protein: CASSQRPGQDYGYTF. DNA for the CDR3: TGTGCCAGCAGCCAAAGGCCGGGACAGGACTATGGCTACACCTTC.

This clonotype was detected many times. This chain joins TRBV2 and TRBJ2-1, with 11 bases aligning to TRBD1. The germline CDR1 and CDR2 sequences are SNHLY and FYNNEI. Losses at the gene ends were 3 bases for V and 9 bases for J; bases not matched to a gene: 7. This CDR3 has 15 amino acids. The CDR3 bases are TGTGCCAGCAGTGAGGACGGACAGGGGGCACTTGAGCAGTTCTTC. This codes for CASSEDGQGALEQFF.

This clonotype was found a few times. This rearrangement joins TRBV2 to TRBJ1-5; D gene unclear. CDR1 is SNHLY, CDR2 FYNNEI, per germline. The CDR3 covers 14 residues. V was clipped by 6 bases and J by 0 bases, with 9 bases between them. The CDR3 nucleotides are TGTGCCAGCAGGGTAGGGATTAGCAATCAGCCCCAGCATTTT. Translated, it gives CASRVGISNQPQHF.

This clonotype was seen at least ten times. The chain links TRBV20-1 to TRBJ2-7; D gene ambiguous. This CDR3 spans 10 amino acids. V gave up 3 bases and J gave up 3 bases, with 3 bases separating them. The germline gives CDR1 DFQATT, CDR2 SNEGSKA (reference sequence). The CDR3 sequence is CSASGYEQYF. CDR3 DNA sequence: TGCAGTGCTAGTGGCTACGAGCAGTACTTC.

This clonotype was found a few times. V and J are TRBV29-1 and TRBJ1-1; no definite D call. CDR1 and CDR2 (germline): SQVTM, ANQGSEA. V was trimmed by 3 bases and J by 3 bases, leaving 8 bases between them. The CDR3 spans 12 residues. CDR3 in DNA: TGCAGCGTTGAGAGGGCAGACACTGAAGCTTTCTTT. Encoded protein: CSVERADTEAFF.

The chain joins TRBV20-1 to TRBJ2-5; no firm D call. This CDR3 region has 15 residues. V lost 6 bases and J 4 bases, leaving 21 bases between the germline ends. Germline CDR1 reads DFQATT; CDR2 reads SNEGSKA (reference sequence). CDR3 nucleotides: TGCAGTGCCCCCCCCGGCGGCCCCGAGCGAGAGACCCAGTACTTC. As protein: CSAPPGGPERETQYF.

This clonotype was detected ten times or more. This chain links TRBV27 with TRBJ2-1, with D possibly TRBD1 on 6 matching bases. Trimming removed 5 bases at V and 1 base at J, with 15 bases between. Looked up from germline, CDR1 is MNHEY and CDR2 is SMNVEV (reference sequence). The CDR3 is made up of 16 amino acids. Here the CDR3 DNA reads TGTGCCAGCAGTAGGGACATCCGACAGTCCTACAATGAGCAGTTCTTC. This sequence encodes CASSRDIRQSYNEQFF.

This clonotype was detected many times. The chain uses TRBV15 and TRBJ2-3; 10 bases agree with TRBD1. Per germline, CDR1 LNHNV and CDR2 YYDKDF (reference sequence). J gave up 7 bases and V 0 bases, and 7 bases lay outside the gene matches. The CDR3 has 16 amino acids. The CDR3 is CATSREETGGVNTQYF. In nucleotides, the CDR3 is TGTGCCACCAGCAGAGAGGAGACAGGGGGCGTGAATACGCAGTATTTT.

This clonotype was counted at least ten times. The V call is TRBV20-1, the J call TRBJ1-2, with 9 bases lining up with TRBD1. CDR3 length: 13 amino acids. V lost 5 bases to trimming and J lost 7 bases; unmatched junction nucleotides: 8. Germline V gives CDR1 DFQATT, CDR2 SNEGSKA (reference sequence). The CDR3: CSAVAQGAFGYTF. For the CDR3, the DNA is TGCAGTGCTGTGGCACAGGGGGCTTTTGGCTACACCTTC.

The V gene is TRBV4-3, the J gene TRBJ2-1; 8 bases map to TRBD2. The germline V gene encodes CDR1 LGHNA and CDR2 YSLEER. V shed 3 bases and J 9 bases; nucleotides not matched to a gene: 19. This CDR3 comprises 18 residues. CDR3 DNA sequence: TGCGCCAGCAGCCAGGAGGCGGCAGGGCAAGCGGGAGTATCTGAGCAGTTCTTC. Protein sequence: CASSQEAAGQAGVSEQFF.

In this sample, this clonotype turned up many times. The CDR3, as DNA: TGCAGCGGGTGTCGGTCCGCCGACGTGTCCACTGAAGCTTTCTTT. It encodes CSGCRSADVSTEAFF. The gene calls are TRBV29-1 and TRBJ1-1; no firm D call. Per germline, CDR1 SQVTM and CDR2 ANQGSEA. V shed 7 bases and J shed 4 bases, with 22 bases lying between them. This CDR3 has 15 amino acids.

The V and J genes are TRBV5-6 and TRBJ2-2, with 10 bases fitting TRBD1. The CDR3 runs to 16 residues. Per the germline V gene, CDR1 is SGHDT and CDR2 is YYEEEE. V trimming: 3 bases; J trimming: 3 bases; junction bases outside the gene matches: 5. For the CDR3, the DNA is TGTGCCAGCAGCTCTGCCGGGACAGGGGACACCGGGGAGCTGTTTTTT. This codes for CASSSAGTGDTGELFF.